Shown below are 20 T cell receptor beta chains from a single sample sequenced in a study of human T cells and chemical hapten exposure. TCRdb redid the calling of the RACE reads with MiXCR, one entry per CDR3 protein. The sample lists approximately 90,000 distinct CDR3 sequences, over 8% occurring once. Time point in this sample: healthy volunteer bleed at 2 weeks. Blood, whole and unfractionated, served as the source for total RNA extraction. The specimen sequenced was whole blood. These receptors all stem from a female donor in good health. Some clones in this sample may be carry-over from other donors' samples.

The V and J genes are TRBV20-1 and TRBJ1-1; 8 bases are a match to TRBD1. The CDR3 has 13 residues. With V trimmed by 2 bases and J by 3 bases, 2 bases remained unmatched. Germline CDR1 DFQATT, CDR2 SNEGSKA (reference sequence). The CDR3 coding sequence is TGCAGTGCTAGACAGGGGGCCGACACTGAAGCTTTCTTT. Encoded protein: CSARQGADTEAFF.

The sample holds many counts of this clonotype. The chain carries TRBV28 and TRBJ1-5; 7 bases match TRBD1. CDR1 and CDR2 (germline): MDHEN, SYDVKM. The CDR3 is made up of 14 amino acids. The V and J ends lost 11 bases and 3 bases, in that order; junction bases with no gene match: 10. CDR3 loop: CAADGDRDNQPQHF. The CDR3, as DNA: TGTGCCGCAGACGGTGACAGGGACAATCAGCCCCAGCATTTT. The whole variable domain, filled in from reference TRBV28 and TRBJ1-5, reads DVKVTQSSRYLVKRTGEKVFLECVQDMDHENMFWYRQDPGLGLRLIYFSYDVKMKEKGDIPEGYSVSREKKERFSLILESASTNQTSMYLCAADGDRDNQPQHFGDGTRLSIL.

This clonotype was counted ten times or more. The chain couples TRBV7-9 to TRBJ2-1; possibly TRBD1 for D (5 bases). Trimming cost V 6 bases and J 8 bases, with 17 bases left between them. Germline loops: CDR1 SEHNR, CDR2 FQNEAQ (reference sequence). The CDR3 runs to 14 residues. DNA of the CDR3: TGTGCCAGCAGTAAAAAAGTGCAGGGCTATGAGCAGTTCTTC. Translated, it gives CASSKKVQGYEQFF.

This clonotype came up many times. The V call is TRBV28, the J call TRBJ1-2; no reliable D call. The CDR3 totals 13 residues. Germline assignment: CDR1 MDHEN and CDR2 SYDVKM. V lost 4 bases and J 5 bases, leaving 11 bases between the germline ends. CDR3 sequence: CASSSGLNYGYTF. The CDR3 nucleotides read TGTGCCAGCAGTTCAGGACTGAATTATGGCTACACCTTC.

This clonotype was recorded many times. The chain combines TRBV28 with TRBJ2-3, with D hard to call. V gave up 6 bases and J gave up 0 bases, with 10 bases separating them. This CDR3 spans 14 amino acids. Germline V gene lookup returns CDR1 MDHEN and CDR2 SYDVKM. This CDR3 reads CASRAQISTDTQYF. CDR3 DNA sequence: TGTGCCAGCAGAGCACAAATTAGCACAGATACGCAGTATTTT.

This clonotype was recorded a few times. The CDR3 nucleotides read TGCAGTGCTAAGGGCAGCTCGGAAAAACTGTTTTTT. Its protein is CSAKGSSEKLFF. The V gene is TRBV20-1, the J gene TRBJ1-4; D ambiguous. The CDR3 spans 12 residues. Looked up from germline, CDR1 is DFQATT and CDR2 is SNEGSKA (reference sequence). V was shortened by 4 bases and J by 8 bases, with 11 bases between the two germline ends.

The rearrangement links TRBV6-5 to TRBJ2-2; 8 bases map to TRBD1. Looked up from germline, CDR1 is MNHEY and CDR2 is SVGAGI. This CDR3 spans 13 amino acids. With 4 bases clipped from V and 10 bases from J, the junction kept 5 bases outside the gene matches. The CDR3, as DNA: TGTGCCAGCAGTTCCCAGGGGGCGACGGAGCTGTTTTTT. It yields the protein CASSSQGATELFF.

The chain employs TRBV2 and TRBJ1-5; maybe TRBD1 (5 bases). The CDR3 is made up of 13 amino acids. From germline, CDR1 is SNHLY and CDR2 FYNNEI. The germline V and J ends were trimmed by 7 bases and 11 bases, with 18 bases remaining between them. For the CDR3, the DNA is TGTGCCAGCATGACGGGGGTCGGCGGGACCCAGCATTTT. Translating it yields CASMTGVGGTQHF.

The rearrangement links TRBV12-3 or TRBV12-4 to TRBJ2-3, with 8 bases identical to TRBD1. This CDR3 has 15 amino acids. After removal of 2 bases from V and 4 bases from J, the junction contained 5 bases not matched to a gene. The CDR3 DNA reads TGTGCCAGCAGTTTACTGTCAGGGGGCGCAGATACGCAGTATTTT. Protein: CASSLLSGGADTQYF.

This clonotype was seen only a few times. The rearrangement uses TRBV15 and TRBJ2-2; 9 nucleotides align to TRBD2. The CDR3 runs 16 residues. V trimming: 0 bases; J trimming: 7 bases; junction bases outside the gene matches: 6. The V gene's germline CDR1 is LNHNV and CDR2 YYDKDF (reference sequence). The CDR3 sequence is CATSRERGGRDGELFF. CDR3 DNA: TGTGCCACCAGCAGAGAACGGGGCGGGAGGGACGGGGAGCTGTTTTTT.

This clonotype was recorded a few times. V usage is TRBV16 and J usage is TRBJ2-2; a weak D match, TRBD1 (6 bases). This CDR3 contains 14 residues. Trimming stripped 3 bases from V and 7 bases from J, with 12 bases between. Germline assignment: CDR1 KGHSY and CDR2 FQNENV. The CDR3 region has the DNA TGTGCCAGCAGCCACCGGACAGTTAACGGGGAGCTGTTTTTT. Amino acids: CASSHRTVNGELFF.

This clonotype was seen a handful of times. The V call is TRBV5-1, the J call TRBJ2-1; 7 bases line up with TRBD2. The CDR3 runs to 15 residues. Unmatched junction bases numbered 7, after V lost 0 bases and J lost 7 bases. Looked up from germline, CDR1 is SGHRS and CDR2 is YFSETQ. The CDR3 sequence: CASSLGRGSINEQFF. CDR3 coding DNA: TGCGCCAGCAGCTTGGGGCGCGGGAGTATAAATGAGCAGTTCTTC. The whole variable domain, remainder taken from reference TRBV5-1 and TRBJ2-1, is KAGVTQTPRYLIKTRGQQVTLSCSPISGHRSVSWYQQTPGQGLQFLFEYFSETQRNKGNFPGRFSGRQFSNSRSEMNVSTLELGDSALYLCASSLGRGSINEQFFGPGTRLTVL.

This clonotype was seen a few times. The CDR3 region has the DNA TGCGCCAGCAGCTTGGCCAGCGGGGACTCACCCCTCCACTTT. It is translated as CASSLASGDSPLHF. The chain combines TRBV5-1 with TRBJ1-6; the D gene is possibly TRBD1 (5 bases). The CDR3 sequence is 14 residues long. The germline V and J ends were trimmed by 0 bases and 10 bases, with 11 bases remaining between them. CDR1 is SGHRS, CDR2 YFSETQ, per germline.

Note on this clonotype: An end of the junction does not agree with germline; a read error may underlie this. The chain recombines TRBV7-7 with TRBJ1-3; D perhaps matches TRBD1 (5 bases). The germline CDR1 and CDR2 sequences are SSHAT and FNYEAQ (reference sequence). The CDR3 runs to 16 residues. The CDR3 region has the DNA TGTGCTAGCAGCTCCCATCGGGACGTGGACGGAAACACCATATATTTT. As protein: CASSSHRDVDGNTIYF. Drawing the rest from reference TRBV7-7 and TRBJ1-3, the complete variable domain is GAGVSQSPRYKVTKRGQDVTLRCDPISSHATLYWYQQALGQGPEFLTYFNYEAQPDKSGLPSDRFSAERPEGSISTLTIQRTEQRDSAMYRCASSSHRDVDGNTIYFGEGSWLTVV.

On this clonotype itself: Just one base apart from a much larger clone, this may be a read error. V usage is TRBV9 and J usage is TRBJ2-5, with TRBD2 identical over 9 bases. The trim removed 2 bases at V and 5 bases at J, leaving 7 bases unmatched. In germline, CDR1 is SGDLS, CDR2 YYNGEE. The CDR3 spans 15 residues. This chain's CDR3 is CASSVDSGSDETQYF. The CDR3 DNA follows: TGTGCCAGCAGCGTTGATAGCGGGAGCGATGAGACCCAGTACTTC.

This clonotype was found many times. CDR3 DNA sequence: TGCAGTGCTAGAGACCGCCCACTACTAAAATCCTACGAGCAGTACTTC. Its protein is CSARDRPLLKSYEQYF. The V gene is TRBV20-1, the J gene TRBJ2-7; D ambiguous. Germline CDR1 and CDR2: DFQATT and SNEGSKA (reference sequence). The CDR3 contains 16 residues. Trimming left V 0 bases short and J 1 base short, with 16 bases between.

The sample holds a few counts of this clonotype. The chain combines TRBV29-1 with TRBJ2-5, with 11 positions matching TRBD2. Germline loops: CDR1 SQVTM, CDR2 ANQGSEA. Unmatched junction bases numbered 16, after V lost 3 bases and J lost 4 bases. The CDR3 runs to 18 residues. The CDR3, as DNA: TGCAGCGTTGAGGGGGGGTCTAGCGGGAGGATTAGTGGAGAGACCCAGTACTTC. Translated, it gives CSVEGGSSGRISGETQYF.

This clonotype was detected only a few times. The chain links TRBV5-1 to TRBJ2-7, with 10 bases that match TRBD1. The CDR3 runs 14 residues. V gave up 4 bases and J gave up 3 bases; unmatched junction bases: 4. Germline-derived CDR1 and CDR2 are SGHRS and YFSETQ. CDR3 coding DNA: TGCGCCAGCAGCAGGGGGACAGGGGACTACGAGCAGTACTTC. This translates into CASSRGTGDYEQYF.

This clonotype was counted many times. The chain has TRBV4-2 and TRBJ2-7, with D unresolved. This CDR3 region has 13 residues. V shed 1 base and J shed 2 bases, with 6 bases lying between them. Germline V CDR1 and CDR2: LGHNA, YNFKEQ. CDR3 nucleotides: TGTGCCAGCAGCCAAGGGCCGACCTACGAGCAGTACTTC. Amino acids: CASSQGPTYEQYF.

Ten or more counts support this clonotype. The chain joins TRBV6-2 or TRBV6-3 to TRBJ1-5; D may be TRBD1 (5 bases). Trimming took off 1 base at V and 3 bases at J, with 13 bases between the two ends. The CDR3 has 16 residues. CDR1 and CDR2 (germline): MNHEY, SVGEGT. The CDR3 DNA sequence: TGTGCCAGCAGTTACTTCGGGACTAAGTACAATCAGCCCCAGCATTTT. Its translation is CASSYFGTKYNQPQHF.